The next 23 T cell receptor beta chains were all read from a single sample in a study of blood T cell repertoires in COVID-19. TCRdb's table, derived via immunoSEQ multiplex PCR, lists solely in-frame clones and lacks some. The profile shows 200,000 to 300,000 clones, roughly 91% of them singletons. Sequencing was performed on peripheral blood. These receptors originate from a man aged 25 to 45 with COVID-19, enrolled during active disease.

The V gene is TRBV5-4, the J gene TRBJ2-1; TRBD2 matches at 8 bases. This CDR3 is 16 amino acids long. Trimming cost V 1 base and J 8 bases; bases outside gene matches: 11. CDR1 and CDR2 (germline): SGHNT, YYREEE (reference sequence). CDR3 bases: TGTGCCAGCAGCTTGAGGGGCGGGGGGCGTGTGGATGAGCAGTTCTTC. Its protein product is CASSLRGGGRVDEQFF.

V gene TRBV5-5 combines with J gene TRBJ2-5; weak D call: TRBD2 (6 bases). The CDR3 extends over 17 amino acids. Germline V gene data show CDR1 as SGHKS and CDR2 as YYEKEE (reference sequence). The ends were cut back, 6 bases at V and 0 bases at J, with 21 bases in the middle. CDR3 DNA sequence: TGTGCCAGCATTGGAGTTATGGCGGGGTTGAACCAAGAGACCCAGTACTTC. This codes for CASIGVMAGLNQETQYF.

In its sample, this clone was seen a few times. The CDR3 DNA sequence: TGTGCCAGTAGTAGCCGACAGGGGAATCAGCCCCAGCATTTT. It encodes CASSSRQGNQPQHF. This sequence joins TRBV19 and TRBJ1-5; 8 bases are shared with TRBD1. The V and J ends lost 4 bases and 4 bases, in that order; junction bases with no gene match: 3. The CDR3 length is 14 residues. CDR1 and CDR2 from the germline V gene are LNHDA and SQIVND (reference sequence).

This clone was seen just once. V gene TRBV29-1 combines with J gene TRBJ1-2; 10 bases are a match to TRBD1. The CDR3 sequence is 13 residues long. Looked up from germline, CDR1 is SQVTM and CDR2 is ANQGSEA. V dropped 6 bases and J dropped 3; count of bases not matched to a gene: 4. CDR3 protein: CSVPGTGDYGYTF. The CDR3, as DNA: TGCAGCGTCCCCGGGACAGGGGACTATGGCTACACCTTC.

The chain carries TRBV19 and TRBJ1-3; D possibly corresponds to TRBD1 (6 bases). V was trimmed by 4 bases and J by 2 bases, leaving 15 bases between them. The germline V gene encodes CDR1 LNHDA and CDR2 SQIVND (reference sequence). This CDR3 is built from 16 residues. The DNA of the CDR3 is TGTGCCAGTAGTAAGCGGACAGATCATCCTGGAAACACCATATATTTT. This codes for CASSKRTDHPGNTIYF.

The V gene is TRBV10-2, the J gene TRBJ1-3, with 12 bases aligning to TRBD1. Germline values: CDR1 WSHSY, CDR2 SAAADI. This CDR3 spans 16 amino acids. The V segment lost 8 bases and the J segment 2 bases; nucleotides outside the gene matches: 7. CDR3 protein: CASDPGTGGPGNTIYF. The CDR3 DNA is TGCGCCAGCGATCCCGGGACAGGGGGCCCTGGAAACACCATATATTTT.

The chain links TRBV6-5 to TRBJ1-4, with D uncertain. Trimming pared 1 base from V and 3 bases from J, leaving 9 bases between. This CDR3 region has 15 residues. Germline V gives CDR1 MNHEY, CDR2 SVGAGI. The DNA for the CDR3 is TGTGCCAGCAGTTACTTGGGCAGCCCTAATGAAAAACTGTTTTTT. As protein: CASSYLGSPNEKLFF.

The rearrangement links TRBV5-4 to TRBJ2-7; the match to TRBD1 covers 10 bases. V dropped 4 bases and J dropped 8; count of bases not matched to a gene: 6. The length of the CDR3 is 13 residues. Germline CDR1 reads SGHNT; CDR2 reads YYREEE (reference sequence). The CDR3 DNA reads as TGTGCCAGCAGCCGGACAGGGGGTGAGAAGCAGTACTTC. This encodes CASSRTGGEKQYF.

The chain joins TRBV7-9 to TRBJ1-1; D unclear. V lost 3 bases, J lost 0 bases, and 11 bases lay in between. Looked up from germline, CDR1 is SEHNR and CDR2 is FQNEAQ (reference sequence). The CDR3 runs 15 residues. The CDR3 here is CASSFKNNMNTEAFF. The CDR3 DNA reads TGTGCCAGCAGCTTTAAAAACAATATGAACACTGAAGCTTTCTTT. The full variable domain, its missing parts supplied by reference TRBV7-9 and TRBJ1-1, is DTGVSQNPRHKITKRGQNVTFRCDPISEHNRLYWYRQTLGQGPEFLTYFQNEAQLEKSRLLSDRFSAERPKGSFSTLEIQRTEQGDSAMYLCASSFKNNMNTEAFFGQGTRLTVV.

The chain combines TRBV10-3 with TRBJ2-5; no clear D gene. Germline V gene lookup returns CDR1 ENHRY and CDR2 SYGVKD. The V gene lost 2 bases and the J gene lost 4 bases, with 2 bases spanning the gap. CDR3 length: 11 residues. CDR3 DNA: TGTGCCATCAGTGAGCGAGAGACCCAGTACTTC. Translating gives CAISERETQYF.

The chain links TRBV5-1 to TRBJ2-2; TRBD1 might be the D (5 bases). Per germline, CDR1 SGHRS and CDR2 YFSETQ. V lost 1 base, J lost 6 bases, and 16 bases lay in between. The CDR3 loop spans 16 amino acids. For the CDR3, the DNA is TGCGCCAGCAGCTTGATTAGTCAGGGTCGGTCCGGGGAGCTGTTTTTT. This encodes CASSLISQGRSGELFF. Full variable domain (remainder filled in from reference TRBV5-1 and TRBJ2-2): KAGVTQTPRYLIKTRGQQVTLSCSPISGHRSVSWYQQTPGQGLQFLFEYFSETQRNKGNFPGRFSGRQFSNSRSEMNVSTLELGDSALYLCASSLISQGRSGELFFGEGSRLTVL.

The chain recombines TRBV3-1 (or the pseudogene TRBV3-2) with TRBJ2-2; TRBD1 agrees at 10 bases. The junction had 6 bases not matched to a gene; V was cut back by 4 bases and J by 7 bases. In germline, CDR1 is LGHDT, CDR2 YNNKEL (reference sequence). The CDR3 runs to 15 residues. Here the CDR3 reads CASSRGTGVGGELFF. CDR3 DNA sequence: TGTGCCAGCAGCCGCGGGACAGGGGTCGGCGGGGAGCTGTTTTTT.

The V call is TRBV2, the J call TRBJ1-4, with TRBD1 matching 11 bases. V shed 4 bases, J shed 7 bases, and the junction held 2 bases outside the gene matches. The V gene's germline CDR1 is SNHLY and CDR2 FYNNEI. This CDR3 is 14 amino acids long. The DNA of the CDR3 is TGTGCCAGCAGTGGAGGGACAGGGGGTGAAAAACTGTTTTTT. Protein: CASSGGTGGEKLFF. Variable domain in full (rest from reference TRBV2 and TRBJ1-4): EPEVTQTPSHQVTQMGQEVILRCVPISNHLYFYWYRQILGQKVEFLVSFYNNEISEKSEIFDDQFSVERPDGSNFTLKIRSTKLEDSAMYFCASSGGTGGEKLFFGSGTQLSVL.

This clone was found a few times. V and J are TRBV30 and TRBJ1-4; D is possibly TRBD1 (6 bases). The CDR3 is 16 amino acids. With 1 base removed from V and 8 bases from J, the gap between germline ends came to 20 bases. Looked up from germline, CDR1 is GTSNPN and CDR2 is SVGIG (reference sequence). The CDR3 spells CAWSGGGTGPGEKLFF. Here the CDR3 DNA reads TGTGCCTGGAGTGGAGGAGGTACAGGGCCTGGGGAAAAACTGTTTTTT.

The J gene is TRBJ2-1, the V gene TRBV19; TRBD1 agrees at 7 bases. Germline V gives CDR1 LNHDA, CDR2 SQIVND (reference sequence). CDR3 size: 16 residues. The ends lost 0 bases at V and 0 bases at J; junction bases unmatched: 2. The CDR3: CASSIEWDSSYNEQFF. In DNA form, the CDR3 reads TGTGCCAGTAGTATAGAGTGGGACAGCTCCTACAATGAGCAGTTCTTC.

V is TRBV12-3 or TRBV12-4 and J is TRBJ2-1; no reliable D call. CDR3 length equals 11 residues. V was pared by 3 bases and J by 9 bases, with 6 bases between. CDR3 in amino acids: CASSFGGEQFF. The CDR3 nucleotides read TGTGCCAGCAGTTTCGGCGGTGAGCAGTTCTTC.

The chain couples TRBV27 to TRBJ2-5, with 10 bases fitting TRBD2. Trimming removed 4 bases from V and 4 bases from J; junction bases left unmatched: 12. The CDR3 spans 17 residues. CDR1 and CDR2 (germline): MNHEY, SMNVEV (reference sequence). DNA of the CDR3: TGTGCCAGCAGTTGGGCCTCGGGACTAGCGTCAGGAGAGACCCAGTACTTC. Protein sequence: CASSWASGLASGETQYF.

This CDR3 is CASSYSRYGGEFF. The CDR3 DNA reads TGTGCCAGCAGTTACTCGAGATATGGGGGCGAGTTCTTC. This sequence joins TRBV6-5 and TRBJ2-1; maybe TRBD1 (6 bases). CDR1 MNHEY and CDR2 SVGAGI come from the germline V gene. V was pared by 0 bases and J by 14 bases, with 14 bases between. This CDR3 spans 13 amino acids.

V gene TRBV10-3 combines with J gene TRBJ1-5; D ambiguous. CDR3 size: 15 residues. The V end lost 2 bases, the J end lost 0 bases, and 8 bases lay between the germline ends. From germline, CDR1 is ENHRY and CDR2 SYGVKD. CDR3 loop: CAISEGRGSNQPQHF. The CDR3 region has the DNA TGTGCCATCAGTGAGGGACGGGGTAGCAATCAGCCCCAGCATTTT.

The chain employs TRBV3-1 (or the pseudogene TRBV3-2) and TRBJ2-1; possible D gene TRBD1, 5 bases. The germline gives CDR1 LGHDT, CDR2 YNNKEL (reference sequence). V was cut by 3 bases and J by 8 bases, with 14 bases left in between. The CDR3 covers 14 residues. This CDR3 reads CASSHSHGADEQFF. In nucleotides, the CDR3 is TGTGCCAGCAGCCACTCCCATGGGGCAGATGAGCAGTTCTTC.

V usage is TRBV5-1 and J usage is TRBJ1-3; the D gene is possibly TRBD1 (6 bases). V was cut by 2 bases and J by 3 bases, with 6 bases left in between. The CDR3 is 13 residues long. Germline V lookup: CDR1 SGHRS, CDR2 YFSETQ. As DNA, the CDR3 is TGCGCCAGCAGCTTACAGGGTGGAAACACCATATATTTT. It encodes CASSLQGGNTIYF.

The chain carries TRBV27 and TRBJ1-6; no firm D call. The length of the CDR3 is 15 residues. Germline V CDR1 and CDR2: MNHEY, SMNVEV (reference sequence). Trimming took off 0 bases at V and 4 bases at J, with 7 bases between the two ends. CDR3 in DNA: TGTGCCAGCAGTTTATCAATACGGTATAATTCACCCCTCCACTTT. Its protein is CASSLSIRYNSPLHF.

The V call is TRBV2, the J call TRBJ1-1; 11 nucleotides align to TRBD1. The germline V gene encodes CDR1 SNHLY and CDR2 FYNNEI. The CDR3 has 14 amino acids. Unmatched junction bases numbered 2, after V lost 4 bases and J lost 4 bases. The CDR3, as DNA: TGTGCCAGCAGTGGGGGGACAGGGGGCACTGAAGCTTTCTTT. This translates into CASSGGTGGTEAFF.